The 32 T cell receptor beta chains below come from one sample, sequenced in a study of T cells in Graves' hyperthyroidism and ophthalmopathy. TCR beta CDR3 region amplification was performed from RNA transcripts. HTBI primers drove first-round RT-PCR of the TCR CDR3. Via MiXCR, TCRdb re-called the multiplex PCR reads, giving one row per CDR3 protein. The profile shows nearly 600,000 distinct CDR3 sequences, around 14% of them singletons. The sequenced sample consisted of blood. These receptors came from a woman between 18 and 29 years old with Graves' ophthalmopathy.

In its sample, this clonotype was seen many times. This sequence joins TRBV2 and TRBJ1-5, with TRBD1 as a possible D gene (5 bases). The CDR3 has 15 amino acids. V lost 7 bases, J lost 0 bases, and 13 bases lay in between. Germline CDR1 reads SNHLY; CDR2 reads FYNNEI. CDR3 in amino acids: CASNPQGYSNQPQHF. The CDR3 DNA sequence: TGTGCCAGCAACCCCCAGGGCTATAGCAATCAGCCCCAGCATTTT.

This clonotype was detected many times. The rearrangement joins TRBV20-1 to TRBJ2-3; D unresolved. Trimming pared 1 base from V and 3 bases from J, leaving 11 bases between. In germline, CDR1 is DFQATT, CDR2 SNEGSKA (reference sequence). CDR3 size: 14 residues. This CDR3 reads CSARGSSGTDTQYF. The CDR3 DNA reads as TGCAGTGCTAGAGGTAGTAGTGGGACAGATACGCAGTATTTT.

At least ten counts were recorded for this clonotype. CDR3 sequence reads: CASSQPPDWDEQFF. CDR3 in DNA: TGTGCCAGCAGCCAACCCCCCGATTGGGATGAGCAGTTCTTC. The gene calls are TRBV6-1 and TRBJ2-1; D call uncertain. V shed 6 bases and J shed 8 bases, with 17 bases lying between them. The germline CDR1 and CDR2 sequences are MNHNS and SASEGT. This CDR3 region has 14 residues.

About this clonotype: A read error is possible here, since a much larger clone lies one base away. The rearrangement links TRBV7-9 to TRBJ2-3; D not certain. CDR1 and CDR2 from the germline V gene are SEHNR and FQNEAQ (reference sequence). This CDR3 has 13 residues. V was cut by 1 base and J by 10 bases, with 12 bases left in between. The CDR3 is CASSLGQWDAQYF. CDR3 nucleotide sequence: TGTGCCAGCAGCTTAGGGCAGTGGGATGCGCAGTATTTT.

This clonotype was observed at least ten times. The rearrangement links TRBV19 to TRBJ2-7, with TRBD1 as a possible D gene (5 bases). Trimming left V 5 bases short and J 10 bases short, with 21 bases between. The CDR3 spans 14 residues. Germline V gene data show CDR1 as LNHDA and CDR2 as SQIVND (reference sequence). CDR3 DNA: TGTGCCAGTAGTTTCACAGGTGCCGCTATCGAACAGTACTTC. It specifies CASSFTGAAIEQYF.

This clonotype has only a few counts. In nucleotides, the CDR3 is TGTGCCAGCAGTTTAAGTGAACTAGCGGTAGGGCAGTACTTC. Its protein is CASSLSELAVGQYF. The chain couples TRBV12-3 or TRBV12-4 to TRBJ2-7; 8 bases fit TRBD2. The ends lost 2 bases at V and 9 bases at J; junction bases unmatched: 9. CDR3 length: 14 residues.

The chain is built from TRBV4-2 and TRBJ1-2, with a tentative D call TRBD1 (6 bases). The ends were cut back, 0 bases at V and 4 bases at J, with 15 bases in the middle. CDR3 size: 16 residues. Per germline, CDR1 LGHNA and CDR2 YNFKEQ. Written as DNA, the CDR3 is TGTGCCAGCAGCCAAGATATCGGGGGGCGCGGCTATGGCTACACCTTC. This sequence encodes CASSQDIGGRGYGYTF.

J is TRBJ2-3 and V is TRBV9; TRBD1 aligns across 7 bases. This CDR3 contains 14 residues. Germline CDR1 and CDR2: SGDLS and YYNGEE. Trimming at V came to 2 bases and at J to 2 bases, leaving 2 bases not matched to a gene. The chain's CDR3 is CASSVQGDTDTQYF. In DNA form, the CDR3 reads TGTGCCAGCAGCGTGCAGGGGGACACAGATACGCAGTATTTT.

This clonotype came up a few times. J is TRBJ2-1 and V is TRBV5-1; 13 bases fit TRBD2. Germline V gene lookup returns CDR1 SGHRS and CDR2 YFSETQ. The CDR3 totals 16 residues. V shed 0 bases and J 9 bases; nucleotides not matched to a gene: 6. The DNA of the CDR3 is TGCGCCAGCAGCTTGGCCAGGACTAGCGGGAGTCCTGAGCAGTTCTTC. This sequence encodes CASSLARTSGSPEQFF.

CDR3 sequence (DNA): TGTGCCACCAGTTCATGGACAGCAAGTAATGAAAAACTGTTTTTT. It codes for CATSSWTASNEKLFF. The V call is TRBV24-1, the J call TRBJ1-4; D possibly corresponds to TRBD1 (6 bases). CDR1 and CDR2 (germline): KGHDR, SFDVKD. The CDR3 is 15 amino acids. Deletions cut 6 bases from V and 4 bases from J, with 14 bases between.

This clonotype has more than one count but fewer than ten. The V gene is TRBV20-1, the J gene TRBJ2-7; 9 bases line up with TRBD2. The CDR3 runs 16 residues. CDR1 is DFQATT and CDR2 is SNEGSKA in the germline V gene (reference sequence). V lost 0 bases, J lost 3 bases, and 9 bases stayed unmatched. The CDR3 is CSARDGAASGIYEQYF. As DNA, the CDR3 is TGCAGTGCTAGAGATGGTGCGGCTAGCGGGATCTACGAGCAGTACTTC.

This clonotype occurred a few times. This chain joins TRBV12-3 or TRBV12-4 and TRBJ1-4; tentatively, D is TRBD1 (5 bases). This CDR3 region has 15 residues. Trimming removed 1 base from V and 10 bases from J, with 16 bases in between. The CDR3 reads CASSLGVPGLGKLFF. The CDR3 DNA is TGTGCCAGCAGTTTAGGGGTACCAGGGCTGGGAAAACTGTTTTTT.

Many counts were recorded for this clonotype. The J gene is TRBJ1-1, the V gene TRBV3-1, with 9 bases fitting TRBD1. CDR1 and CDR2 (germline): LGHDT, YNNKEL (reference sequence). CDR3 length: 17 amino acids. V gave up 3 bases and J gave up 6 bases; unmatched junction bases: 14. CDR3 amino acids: CASSHLFQQGARSEAFF. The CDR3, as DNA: TGTGCCAGCAGCCACCTATTTCAACAGGGGGCGCGGTCTGAAGCTTTCTTT. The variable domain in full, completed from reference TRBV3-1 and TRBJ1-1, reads DTAVSQTPKYLVTQMGNDKSIKCEQNLGHDTMYWYKQDSKKFLKIMFSYNNKELIINETVPNRFSPKSPDKAHLNLHINSLELGDSAVYFCASSHLFQQGARSEAFFGQGTRLTVV.

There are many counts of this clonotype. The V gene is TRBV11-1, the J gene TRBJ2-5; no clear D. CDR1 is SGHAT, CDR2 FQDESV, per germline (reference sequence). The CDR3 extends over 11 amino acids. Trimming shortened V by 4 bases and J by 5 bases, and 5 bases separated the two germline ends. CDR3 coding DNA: TGTGCCAGCAGCTCGTCGGAGACCCAGTACTTC. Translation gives CASSSSETQYF.

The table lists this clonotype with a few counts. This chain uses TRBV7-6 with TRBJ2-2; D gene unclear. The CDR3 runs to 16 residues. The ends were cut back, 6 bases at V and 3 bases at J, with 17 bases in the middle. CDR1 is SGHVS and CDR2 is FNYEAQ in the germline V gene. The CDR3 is CASRLGSATDTGELFF. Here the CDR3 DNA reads TGTGCCAGCAGGCTAGGATCAGCGACGGACACCGGGGAGCTGTTTTTT.

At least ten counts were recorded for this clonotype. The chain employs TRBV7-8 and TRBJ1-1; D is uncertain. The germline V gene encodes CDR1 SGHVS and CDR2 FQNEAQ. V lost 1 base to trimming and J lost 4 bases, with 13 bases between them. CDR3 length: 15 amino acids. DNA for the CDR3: TGTGCCAGCAGCTTAGGTCCTAATTGGCGCACTGAAGCTTTCTTT. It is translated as CASSLGPNWRTEAFF.

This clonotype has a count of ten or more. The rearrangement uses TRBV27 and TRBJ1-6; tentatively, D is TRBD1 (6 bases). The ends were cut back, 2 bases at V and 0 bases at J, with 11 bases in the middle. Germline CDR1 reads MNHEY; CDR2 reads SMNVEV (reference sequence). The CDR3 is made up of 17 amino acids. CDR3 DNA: TGTGCCAGCAGTTTACTTGGGACACACTCCTATAATTCACCCCTCCACTTT. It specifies CASSLLGTHSYNSPLHF.

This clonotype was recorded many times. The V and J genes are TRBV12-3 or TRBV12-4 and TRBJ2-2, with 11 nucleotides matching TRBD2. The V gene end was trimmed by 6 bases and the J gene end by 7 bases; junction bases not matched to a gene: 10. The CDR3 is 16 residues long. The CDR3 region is CASRKPGLAARGELFF. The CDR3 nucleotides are TGTGCCAGCAGGAAACCGGGACTAGCGGCTCGCGGGGAGCTGTTTTTT.

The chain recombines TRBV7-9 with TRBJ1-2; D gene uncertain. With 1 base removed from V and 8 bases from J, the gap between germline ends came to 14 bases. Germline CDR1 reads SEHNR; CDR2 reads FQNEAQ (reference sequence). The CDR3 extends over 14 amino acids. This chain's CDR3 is CASSLGGVHGGYTF. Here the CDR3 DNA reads TGTGCCAGCAGCTTAGGCGGGGTACATGGAGGCTACACCTTC. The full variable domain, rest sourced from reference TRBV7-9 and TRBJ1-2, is DTGVSQNPRHKITKRGQNVTFRCDPISEHNRLYWYRQTLGQGPEFLTYFQNEAQLEKSRLLSDRFSAERPKGSFSTLEIQRTEQGDSAMYLCASSLGGVHGGYTFGSGTRLTVV.

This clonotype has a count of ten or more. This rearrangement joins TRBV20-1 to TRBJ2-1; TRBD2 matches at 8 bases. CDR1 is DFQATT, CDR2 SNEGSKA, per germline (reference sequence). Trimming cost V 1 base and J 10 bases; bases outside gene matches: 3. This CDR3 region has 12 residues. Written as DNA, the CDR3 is TGCAGTGCTAGAGCCAGCGGGAGCGAGCAGTTCTTC. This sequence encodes CSARASGSEQFF.

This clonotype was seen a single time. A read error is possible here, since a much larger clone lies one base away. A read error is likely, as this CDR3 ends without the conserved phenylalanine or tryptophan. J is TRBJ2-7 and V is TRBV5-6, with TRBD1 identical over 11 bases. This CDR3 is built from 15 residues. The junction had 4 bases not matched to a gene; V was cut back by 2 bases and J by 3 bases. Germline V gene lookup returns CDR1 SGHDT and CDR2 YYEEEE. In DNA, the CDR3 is TGTGCCAGCAGCTTCGGGGACAGGGGGGGCTACGAGCAGTACTTA. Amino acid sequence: CASSFGDRGGYEQYL.

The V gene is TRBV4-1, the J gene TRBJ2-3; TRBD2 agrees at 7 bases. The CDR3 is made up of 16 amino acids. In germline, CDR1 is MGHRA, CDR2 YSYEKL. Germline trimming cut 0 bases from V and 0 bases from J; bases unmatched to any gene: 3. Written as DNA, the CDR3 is TGCGCCAGCAGCCAAGAGGGGGGGGTCAGCACAGATACGCAGTATTTT. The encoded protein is CASSQEGGVSTDTQYF.

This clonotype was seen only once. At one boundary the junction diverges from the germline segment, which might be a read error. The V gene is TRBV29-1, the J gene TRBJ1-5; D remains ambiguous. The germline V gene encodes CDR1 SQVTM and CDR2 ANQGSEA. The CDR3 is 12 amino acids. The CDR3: CGVGSIDQPQHF. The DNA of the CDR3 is TGCGGCGTTGGCTCGATAGATCAGCCCCAGCATTTT. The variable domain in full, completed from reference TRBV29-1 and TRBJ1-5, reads SAVISQKPSRDICQRGTSLTIQCQVDSQVTMMFWYRQQPGQSLTLIATANQGSEATYESGFVIDKFPISRPNLTFSTLTVSNMSPEDSSIYLCGVGSIDQPQHFGDGTRLSIL.

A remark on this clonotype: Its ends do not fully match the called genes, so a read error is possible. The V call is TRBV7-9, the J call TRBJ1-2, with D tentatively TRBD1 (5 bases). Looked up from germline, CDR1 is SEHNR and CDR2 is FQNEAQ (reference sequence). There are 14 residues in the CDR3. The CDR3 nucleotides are TGTGCCAGCAGCTTCGCTGGCGGACACTATGACTACACCTTC. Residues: CASSFAGGHYDYTF.

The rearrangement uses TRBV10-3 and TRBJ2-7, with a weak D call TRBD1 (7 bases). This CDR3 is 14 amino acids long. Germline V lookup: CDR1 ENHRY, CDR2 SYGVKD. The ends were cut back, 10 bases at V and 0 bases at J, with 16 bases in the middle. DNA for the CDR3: TGTGCCACCACCCCCCAGGGGGGCTCCTACGAGCAGTACTTC. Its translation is CATTPQGGSYEQYF.

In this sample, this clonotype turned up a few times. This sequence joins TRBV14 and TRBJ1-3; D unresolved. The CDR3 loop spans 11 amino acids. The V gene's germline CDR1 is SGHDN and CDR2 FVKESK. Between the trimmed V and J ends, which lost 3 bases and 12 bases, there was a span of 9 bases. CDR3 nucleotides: TGTGCCAGCAGCCAGGGTCTCAACATATATTTT. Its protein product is CASSQGLNIYF.

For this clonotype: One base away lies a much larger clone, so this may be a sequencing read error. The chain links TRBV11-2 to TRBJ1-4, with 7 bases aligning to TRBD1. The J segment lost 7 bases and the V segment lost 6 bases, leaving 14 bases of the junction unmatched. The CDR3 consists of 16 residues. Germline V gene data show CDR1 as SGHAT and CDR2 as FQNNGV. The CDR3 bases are TGTGCCAGCAGACGCATTAAAGGGGGCGAGAGTGAAAAACTGTTTTTT. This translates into CASRRIKGGESEKLFF.

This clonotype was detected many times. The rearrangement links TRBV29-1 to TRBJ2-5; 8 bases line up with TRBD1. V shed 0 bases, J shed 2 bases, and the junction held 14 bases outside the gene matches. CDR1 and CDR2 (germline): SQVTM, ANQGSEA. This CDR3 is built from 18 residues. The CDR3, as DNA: TGCAGCGTTGAAGATATCCCCCGGACAGGGCCGGCACAAGAGACCCAGTACTTC. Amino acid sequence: CSVEDIPRTGPAQETQYF.

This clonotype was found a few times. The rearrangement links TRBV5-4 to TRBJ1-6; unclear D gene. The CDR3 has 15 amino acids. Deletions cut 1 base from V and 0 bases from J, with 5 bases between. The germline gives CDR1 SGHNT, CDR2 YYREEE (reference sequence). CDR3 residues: CASSLSNSYNSPLHF. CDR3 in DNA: TGTGCCAGCAGCTTGAGTAACTCCTATAATTCACCCCTCCACTTT. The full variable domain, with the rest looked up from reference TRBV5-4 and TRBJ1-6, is ETGVTQSPTHLIKTRGQQVTLRCSSQSGHNTVSWYQQALGQGPQFIFQYYREEENGRGNFPPRFSGLQFPNYSSELNVNALELDDSALYLCASSLSNSYNSPLHFGNGTRLTVT.

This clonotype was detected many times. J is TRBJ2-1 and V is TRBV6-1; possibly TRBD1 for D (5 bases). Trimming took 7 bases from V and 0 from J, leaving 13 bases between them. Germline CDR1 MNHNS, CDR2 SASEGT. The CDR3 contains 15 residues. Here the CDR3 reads CASTLGASSYNEQFF. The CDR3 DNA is TGTGCCAGCACCCTTGGGGCGAGCTCCTACAATGAGCAGTTCTTC.

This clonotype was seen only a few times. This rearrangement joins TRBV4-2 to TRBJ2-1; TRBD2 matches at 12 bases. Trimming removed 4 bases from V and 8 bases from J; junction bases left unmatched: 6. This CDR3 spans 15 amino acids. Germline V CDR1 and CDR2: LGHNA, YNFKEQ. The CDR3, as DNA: TGTGCCAGCAGCCCTCCTAGCGGGAGGGCCCATGAGCAGTTCTTC. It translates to CASSPPSGRAHEQFF.

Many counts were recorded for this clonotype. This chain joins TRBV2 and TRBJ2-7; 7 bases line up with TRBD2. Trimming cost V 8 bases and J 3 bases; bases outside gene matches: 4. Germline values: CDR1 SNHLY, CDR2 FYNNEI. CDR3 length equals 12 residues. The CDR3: CASRTSSYEQYF. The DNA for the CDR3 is TGTGCCAGCCGGACTAGTAGCTACGAGCAGTACTTC.